This T cell receptor (beta chain) was identified during a study of CD8+ T cells in alopecia areata. Background on the study: The authors scored treated patients' severity by affected scalp percentage.

Sequencing used cDNA as its template, made by extracting RNA and reverse transcribing it. Using immunoSEQ multiplex PCR, the repertoire was profiled, and TCRdb retains in-frame clones only, with some absent. The sample carries about 120,000 clones, 50% to 55% recorded once. Study findings and constraints: There were also resident alphabeta T cells of normal skin sequenced in scalp samples. Association of baseline CD8+ expansion with response is uncertain owing to one nonresponder.

Points on this clone: Its antigen remains unidentified.

The CDR3 consists of 17 residues. Deletions cut 6 bases from V and 0 bases from J, with 15 bases between. Germline V gene lookup returns CDR1 MNHEY and CDR2 SMNVEV (reference sequence). This sample's treatment: oral pan-JAK inhibitor, 5-10 mg twice daily. Sampling of alopecia areata patients yielded lesional scalp punch biopsies as well as peripheral blood. The sample consisted of CD4+ T cells sorted from blood, taken at week 4, from a patient treated with tofacitinib. This chain connects TRBV27 to TRBJ2-6; a weak D match, TRBD2 (5 bases). This clonotype was obtained from a human donor with alopecia areata. The CDR3 here is CASRLGGSISGANVLTF. The CDR3 DNA reads as TGTGCCAGCAGGCTAGGAGGTTCAATCTCTGGGGCCAACGTCCTGACTTTC.